This TCR beta chain was captured in a study of CD4 and CD8 cells across lung adenocarcinoma regions. MiXCR, run by TCRdb on the PCR reads, gives a single entry per CDR3 protein. This sample has 16,000 or so distinct CDR3 sequences; approximately 50% occur once, and the top ten carry approximately 32%. Germline V CDR1 and CDR2: SNHLY, FYNNEI. V dropped 7 bases and J dropped 2 bases, with 20 bases sitting between them. The CDR3 has 16 amino acids. Localized lung adenocarcinoma, a non-small cell lung cancer, affected the donors. The sample taken for sequencing was CD8+ T cells from the center of a lung tumor. This receptor was identified in a female donor with lung adenocarcinoma. The CD4 and CD8 labels of this study may be unreliable. The chain employs TRBV2 and TRBJ2-5; perhaps TRBD2 as D (6 bases). CDR3 nucleotides: TGTGCCAGCAAGGGACTCCAGGACTACCCACAAGAGACCCAGTACTTC. Its protein product is CASKGLQDYPQETQYF.